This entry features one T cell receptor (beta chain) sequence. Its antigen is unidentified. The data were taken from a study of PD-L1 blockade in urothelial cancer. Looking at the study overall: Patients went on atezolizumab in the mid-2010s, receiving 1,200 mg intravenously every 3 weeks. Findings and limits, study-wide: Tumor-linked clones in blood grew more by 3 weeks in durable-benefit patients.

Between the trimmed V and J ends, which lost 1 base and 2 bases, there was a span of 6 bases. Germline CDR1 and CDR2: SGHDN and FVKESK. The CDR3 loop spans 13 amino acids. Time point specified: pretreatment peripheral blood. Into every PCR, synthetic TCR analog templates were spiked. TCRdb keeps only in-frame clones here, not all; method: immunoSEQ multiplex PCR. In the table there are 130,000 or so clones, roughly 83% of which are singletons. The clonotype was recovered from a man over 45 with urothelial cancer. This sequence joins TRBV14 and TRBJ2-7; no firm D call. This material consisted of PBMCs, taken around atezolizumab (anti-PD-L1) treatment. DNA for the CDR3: TGTGCCAGCAGCCAAGTACGGGCCTACGAGCAGTACTTC. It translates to CASSQVRAYEQYF.